This T cell receptor (beta chain) comes out of a study of shared clonotypes between healthy human individuals. For unsorted PBMC, roughly 0.3 ug DNA per replicate equaled roughly 31,000 T cell genomes. Assay used: immunoSEQ multiplex PCR; TCRdb lists only in-frame clones, some missing. The sample carries 400,000 to 600,000 clones, about three quarters recorded once. General study points: Investigators collected only blood, and repertoires in tissues likely differ. Limitation of the genetic and exposure-history diversity represented came from the few donors.

Trimming pared 0 bases from V and 1 base from J, leaving 5 bases between. The CDR3 consists of 13 residues. Germline lookup yields CDR1 SGDLS and CDR2 YYNGEE. This clone has a handful of counts. Antigen: not known. The sequenced sample consisted of PBMCs. This chain links TRBV9 with TRBJ2-7; D not certain. The receptor was isolated from a woman in her thirties or forties in good health. Some clones in this sample may be carry-over from other donors' samples. CDR3 in DNA: TGTGCCAGCAGCGTAGACCATTCCTACGAGCAGTACTTC. Translating it yields CASSVDHSYEQYF.